This T cell receptor (beta chain) was sequenced for a study of Ad26.COV2.S vaccination and SARS-CoV-2 variants. This clone was detected a few times. Produced via immunoSEQ multiplex PCR; TCRdb's table is partial and in-frame only. There are 250,000 or so clones in the sample; around nine tenths occur only once, and less than 3% lies in the top ten. Trimming cost V 2 bases and J 2 bases; bases outside gene matches: 3. The CDR3 sequence is 18 residues long. Germline CDR1 and CDR2: KGHDR and SFDVKD. Sample treatment: 19 received Ad26.COV2.S at low or high dose, single or two shots; about 5 received placebo; per-sample allocation not given. Sample collection was performed on day 63 after the first vaccine or placebo injection.

J is TRBJ2-1 and V is TRBV24-1; 15 bases match TRBD2. The input for sequencing was peripheral blood, taken in a trial of Ad26.COV2.S vaccine versus placebo. The clonotype was recovered from a person aged 18 to 65 who received the Ad26.COV2.S COVID-19 vaccine or a placebo. In nucleotides, the CDR3 is TGTGCCACCAGTGATTCGGGACTAGCGGGAGGAGCCTACAATGAGCAGTTCTTC. It codes for CATSDSGLAGGAYNEQFF.